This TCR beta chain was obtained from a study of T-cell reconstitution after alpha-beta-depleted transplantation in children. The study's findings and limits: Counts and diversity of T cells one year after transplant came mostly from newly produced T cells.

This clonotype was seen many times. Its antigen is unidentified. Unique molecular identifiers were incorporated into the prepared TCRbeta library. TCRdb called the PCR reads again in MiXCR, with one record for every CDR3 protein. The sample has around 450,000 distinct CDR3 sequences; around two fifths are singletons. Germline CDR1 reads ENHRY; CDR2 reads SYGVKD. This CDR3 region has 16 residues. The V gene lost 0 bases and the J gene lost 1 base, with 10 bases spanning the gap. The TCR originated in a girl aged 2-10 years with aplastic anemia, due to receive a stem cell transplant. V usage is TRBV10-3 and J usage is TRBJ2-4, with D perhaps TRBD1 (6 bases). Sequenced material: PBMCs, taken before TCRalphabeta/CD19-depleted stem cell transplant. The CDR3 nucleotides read TGTGCCATCAGTGAGTCTACAGGGTGGGCCAAAAACATTCAGTACTTC. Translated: CAISESTGWAKNIQYF.